Given below is one TCR beta chain in context. Its antigen specificity is not known. Qualities for individual bases were not recorded, and no much larger clone is one base off. The CDR3 spans 13 residues, from the cysteine through the phenylalanine. The CDR3 DNA has 39 bases and is translated from base 1. Trimming costs V 3 bases and J 4 bases, and their ends lie 11 bases apart. CDR1 SGHRS and CDR2 YFSETQ were looked up in the germline V gene. This entry is derived from a study of T cells in Graves' hyperthyroidism and ophthalmopathy (dated by TCRdb to between 2019 and 2020). Some background on the complete study: A discovery cohort of about a hundred patients, 43 with Graves' ophthalmopathy and roughly 59 with stable Graves' hyperthyroidism, was used to find distinguishing TCR V-J signatures. Prospective prediction of ophthalmopathy was tested in an independent validation cohort of fewer than 20 hyperthyroidism patients and 17 patients who later progressed to ophthalmopathy. Thyroid tissue and blood T-cell repertoires from more than 5 Graves' hyperthyroidism patients were also compared in the study. TCR Vbeta CDR3 sequencing of 130 to 150 peripheral blood samples (approximately 44 ophthalmopathy, 75 or so hyperthyroidism and some 17 progressor patients) is reported in the paper. For training and testing, the 95 to 100 patients in the discovery cohort were randomly divided in a 7:3 ratio. Following sampling, methimazole starting at 30 mg daily was given to hyperthyroidism patients, and high-dose intravenous methylprednisolone was given to ophthalmopathy patients.

Results the study describes overall, beyond this receptor: Blood samples also contained most of the expanded thyroid clonotypes (frequency above 0.001), which suggests that blood repertoires may reflect thyroid immune responses. In validation, progression to ophthalmopathy was predicted by the model with 70.59% sensitivity and nearly 75% specificity, a median of 6.5 months before onset. Ophthalmopathy was separated from stable hyperthyroidism by a 13 V-J signature model, with about 86% sensitivity and about 81% specificity obtained in cross-validation and 80%/75% obtained in testing. Sample size was not statistically predetermined, and investigators were not blinded to group allocation.

Amplification of TCR beta CDR3 regions was carried out from RNA transcripts. The TCR CDR3 was subjected to a first round of RT-PCR using the HTBI primer set and the Qiagen OneStep RT-PCR kit. A second multiplex PCR round built the libraries, followed by size selection and purification. The libraries were sequenced on an Illumina HiSeq2000 using paired-end 100 bp reads. On the study's bioinformatics: SOAPnuke was used to process the raw data, removing reads that contained adapters or uncalled bases, had a mean Phred below 15, or lacked an exact match to the constant primer or identifier. COPE v1.2.5 was used to merge the high-quality paired reads, and each unique nucleotide sequence was defined as a clonotype. Clonotypes were aligned to IMGT TRBV, TRBD and TRBJ reference segments using MiTCR v1.1. Analysis was restricted to V-J combinations with a frequency above 0.0001, which covered about 99% of repertoires. The TCS score was defined as F50 (clonal expansion) divided by E x V (chaos), with BLOSUM62-based TCRdist calculated between CDR3 peptides within each V-J. Welch's t-statistics and random forest reduced around 510 V-J features to 13, which were used in a naive Bayes classifier (R e1071). The Morisita-Horn index was used to measure how similar the thyroid and blood repertoires were. TCRdb reworked the public reads: Q25 trimming with fastp, MiXCR clone assembly, productive beta chains retained. Every entry covers one CDR3 protein and lists the most common genes and DNA from its rows. TCRdb's processing, not the authors' own work, is the source of the V and J calls. This sample lists about 510,000 distinct CDR3 sequences; over 35% were detected once. The ten most abundant clones make up 44% of the sample.

Patients with uncontrolled infections, other autoimmune diseases, pregnancy or lactation were excluded. Diagnoses relied on clinical symptoms, serum thyroxine and TRAb, thyroid ultrasound and orbital computed tomography. Total RNA was extracted with Trizol reagent, and quality was checked on an Agilent 2100 Bioanalyzer. The chain links TRBV5-1 with TRBJ2-7; the D segment cannot be called with confidence. The clonotype comes from an adult woman with Graves' disease, either hyperthyroidism or ophthalmopathy (not recorded which). The sequencing sample was made of peripheral blood or thyroid tissue (not recorded which). The CDR3 loop reads CASSSLGTYEQYF. The sequenced DNA is TGCGCCAGCAGCTCTTTGGGAACTTACGAGCAGTACTTC.